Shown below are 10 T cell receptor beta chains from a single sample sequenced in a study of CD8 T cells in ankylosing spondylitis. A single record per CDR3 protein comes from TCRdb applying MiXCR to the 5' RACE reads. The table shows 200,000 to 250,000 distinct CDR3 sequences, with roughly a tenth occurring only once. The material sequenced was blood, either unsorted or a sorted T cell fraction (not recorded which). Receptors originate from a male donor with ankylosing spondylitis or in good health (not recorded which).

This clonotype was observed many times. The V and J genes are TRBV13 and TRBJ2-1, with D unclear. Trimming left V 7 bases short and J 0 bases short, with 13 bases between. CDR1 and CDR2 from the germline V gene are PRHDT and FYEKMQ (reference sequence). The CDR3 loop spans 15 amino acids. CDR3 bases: TGTGCCAGCACCCGTCACGTTCTCTCCTACAATGAGCAGTTCTTC. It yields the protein CASTRHVLSYNEQFF.

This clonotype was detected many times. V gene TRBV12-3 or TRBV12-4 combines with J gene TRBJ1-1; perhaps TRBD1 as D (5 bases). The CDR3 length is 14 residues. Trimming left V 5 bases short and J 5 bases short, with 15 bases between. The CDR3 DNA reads TGTGCCAGCAGTCGGGGCCCTAGCCGGACTGAAGCTTTCTTT. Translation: CASSRGPSRTEAFF.

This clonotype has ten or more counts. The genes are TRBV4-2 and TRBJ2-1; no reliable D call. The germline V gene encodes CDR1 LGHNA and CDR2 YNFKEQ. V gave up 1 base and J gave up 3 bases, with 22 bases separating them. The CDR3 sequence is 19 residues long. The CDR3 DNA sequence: TGTGCCAGCAGCCAAGGGGGTGATCCGCGCTCACTCCACTACAATGAGCAGTTCTTC. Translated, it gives CASSQGGDPRSLHYNEQFF.

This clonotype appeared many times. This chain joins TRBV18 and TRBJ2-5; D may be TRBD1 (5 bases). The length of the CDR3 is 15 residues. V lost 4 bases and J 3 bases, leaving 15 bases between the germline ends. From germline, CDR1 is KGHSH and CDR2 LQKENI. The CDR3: CASSLSPKGEETQYF. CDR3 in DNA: TGTGCCAGCTCACTCTCACCGAAAGGGGAAGAGACCCAGTACTTC.

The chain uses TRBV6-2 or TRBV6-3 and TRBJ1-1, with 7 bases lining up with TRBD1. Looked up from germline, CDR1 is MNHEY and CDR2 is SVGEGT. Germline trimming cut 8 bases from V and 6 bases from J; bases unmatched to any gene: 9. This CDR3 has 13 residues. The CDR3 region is CASSADRAAEAFF. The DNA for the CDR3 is TGTGCCAGCTCTGCTGACAGGGCGGCTGAAGCTTTCTTT.

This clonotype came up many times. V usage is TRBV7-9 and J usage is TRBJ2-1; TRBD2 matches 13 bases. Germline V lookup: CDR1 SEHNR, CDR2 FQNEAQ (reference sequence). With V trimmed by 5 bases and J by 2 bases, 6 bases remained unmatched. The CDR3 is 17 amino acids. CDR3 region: CASSPFGLAGAYNEQFF. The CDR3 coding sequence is TGTGCCAGCAGCCCCTTCGGACTAGCGGGGGCCTACAATGAGCAGTTCTTC.

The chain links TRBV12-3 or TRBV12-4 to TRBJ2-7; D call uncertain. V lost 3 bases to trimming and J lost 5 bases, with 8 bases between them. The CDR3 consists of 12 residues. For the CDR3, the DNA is TGTGCCAGCAGTTTGGTTATCCACGAGCAGTACTTC. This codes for CASSLVIHEQYF.

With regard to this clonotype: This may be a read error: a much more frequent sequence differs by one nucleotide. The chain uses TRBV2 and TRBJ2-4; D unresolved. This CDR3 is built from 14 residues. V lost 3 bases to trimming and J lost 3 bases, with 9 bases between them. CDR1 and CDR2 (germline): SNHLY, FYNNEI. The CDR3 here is CASSELLVKNIQYF. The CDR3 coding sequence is TGTGCCAGCAGTGAGCTGTTAGTCAAAAACATTCAGTACTTC.

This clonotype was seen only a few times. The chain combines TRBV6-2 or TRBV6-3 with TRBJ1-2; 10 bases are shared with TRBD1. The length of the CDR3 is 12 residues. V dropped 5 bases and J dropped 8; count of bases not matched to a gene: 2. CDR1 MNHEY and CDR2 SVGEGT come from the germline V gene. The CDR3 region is CASSRDRGGYTF. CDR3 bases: TGTGCCAGCAGTCGGGACAGGGGAGGCTACACCTTC.

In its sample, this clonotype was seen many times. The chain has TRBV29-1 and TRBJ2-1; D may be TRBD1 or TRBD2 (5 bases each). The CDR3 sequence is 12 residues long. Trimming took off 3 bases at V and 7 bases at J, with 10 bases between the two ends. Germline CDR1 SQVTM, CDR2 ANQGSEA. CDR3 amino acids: CSVERGMNEQFF. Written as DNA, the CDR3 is TGCAGCGTTGAGAGGGGCATGAATGAGCAGTTCTTC.